One and the same sample provided the 14 T cell receptor beta chains below, sequenced in a study of OX40 agonist ivuxolimab in advanced cancers. Some clones are missing from TCRdb's copy, which holds only in-frame ones; the method was immunoSEQ multiplex PCR. The sample lists more than 40,000 clones; 85% to 90% were seen once. The sequences come from CD4+ or CD8+ T cells sorted from blood, collected in a trial of the OX40 agonist ivuxolimab. These receptors were collected from an adult with an advanced solid tumor such as melanoma, head and neck, liver or kidney cancer.

This clone was seen only a few times. The chain is built from TRBV5-1 and TRBJ2-2, with TRBD1 as a possible D gene (6 bases). Germline assignment: CDR1 SGHRS and CDR2 YFSETQ. Trimming took off 0 bases at V and 4 bases at J, with 7 bases between the two ends. The CDR3 is made up of 14 amino acids. The CDR3 is CASSLGRGTGELFF. In DNA, the CDR3 is TGCGCCAGCAGCTTGGGCAGGGGCACCGGGGAGCTGTTTTTT.

This clone appeared once. V usage is TRBV7-2 and J usage is TRBJ1-3, with 8 bases lining up with TRBD1. CDR3 length equals 15 residues. V gave up 5 bases and J gave up 4 bases; unmatched junction bases: 7. Looked up from germline, CDR1 is SGHTA and CDR2 is FQGNSA. CDR3 amino acids: CASSNQGATGNTIYF. Written as DNA, the CDR3 is TGTGCCAGCAGCAACCAGGGGGCTACAGGAAACACCATATATTTT.

The chain employs TRBV30 and TRBJ2-3, with unresolved D. Trimming left V 1 base short and J 10 bases short, with 9 bases between. Germline V lookup: CDR1 GTSNPN, CDR2 SVGIG (reference sequence). This CDR3 spans 11 amino acids. CDR3 sequence (DNA): TGTGCCTGGAGTGAACCTCTGGCGCAGTATTTT. Encoded protein: CAWSEPLAQYF.

DNA of the CDR3: TGTGCCAGCAGCGTAGCGACCGGGGAGCTGTTTTTT. Translation gives CASSVATGELFF. The chain couples TRBV9 to TRBJ2-2; D is unresolved. Germline V gives CDR1 SGDLS, CDR2 YYNGEE. The CDR3 sequence is 12 residues long. Between the trimmed V and J ends, which lost 0 bases and 5 bases, there was a span of 2 bases.

The rearrangement uses TRBV30 and TRBJ2-3; 9 bases match TRBD2. The V gene's germline CDR1 is GTSNPN and CDR2 SVGIG (reference sequence). V lost 0 bases to trimming and J lost 6 bases; unmatched junction nucleotides: 10. The CDR3 is 16 residues long. CDR3 sequence reads: CAWSVGGRADGDTQYF. The CDR3 nucleotides are TGTGCCTGGAGTGTTGGCGGGAGGGCGGATGGGGATACGCAGTATTTT.

The chain links TRBV5-4 to TRBJ2-2; 8 nucleotides line up with TRBD2. The CDR3 spans 15 residues. Germline CDR1 and CDR2: SGHNT and YYREEE (reference sequence). J gave up 7 bases and V 2 bases, and 7 bases lay outside the gene matches. The CDR3 DNA is TGTGCCAGCAGCTTACGGGAGGGCCGGGTCGGGGAGCTGTTTTTT. As protein: CASSLREGRVGELFF.

This chain uses TRBV21-1 with TRBJ2-5; TRBD1, the D gene given by the table, was not confirmed from the DNA. Near its end, the DNA agrees better with TRBJ2-7, so the J call may be wrong. TRBV21-1 is a pseudogene locus. CDR3 length: 17 residues. The CDR3 DNA sequence: TGTGCCAGCAGCAAAGCTGGATACGACAGAGTCTCCTACGAGCAGTACTTC. This encodes CASSKAGYDRVSYEQYF.

This chain uses TRBV19 with TRBJ1-1; 9 bases match TRBD1. CDR1 LNHDA and CDR2 SQIVND come from the germline V gene (reference sequence). Trimming took 8 bases from V and 2 from J; bases not matched to a gene: 3. The CDR3 is made up of 13 amino acids. The CDR3 nucleotides read TGTGCCAGTGCGGGACAGGGAAACACTGAAGCTTTCTTT. Translating it yields CASAGQGNTEAFF. Full variable domain (rest looked up from reference TRBV19 and TRBJ1-1): DGGITQSPKYLFRKEGQNVTLSCEQNLNHDAMYWYRQDPGQGLRLIYYSQIVNDFQKGDIAEGYSVSREKKESFPLTVTSAQKNPTAFYLCASAGQGNTEAFFGQGTRLTVV.

This rearrangement joins TRBV29-1 to TRBJ2-7, with D perhaps TRBD1 (6 bases). The V end lost 1 base, the J end lost 0 bases, and 13 bases lay between the germline ends. This CDR3 comprises 15 residues. From germline, CDR1 is SQVTM and CDR2 ANQGSEA. CDR3 amino acids: CSVEVYGGDSYEQYF. CDR3 nucleotide sequence: TGCAGCGTTGAAGTTTATGGGGGCGACTCCTACGAGCAGTACTTC.

Here the CDR3 DNA reads TGTGCCAGCTCACCACAGGAGCGGGCTAAGTCCTACGAGCAGTACTTC. Protein: CASSPQERAKSYEQYF. The rearrangement uses TRBV18 and TRBJ2-7, with D possibly matching TRBD2 (6 bases). The CDR3 sequence is 16 residues long. V was trimmed by 1 base and J by 1 base, leaving 14 bases between them. Germline CDR1 KGHSH, CDR2 LQKENI.

V usage is TRBV6-5 and J usage is TRBJ1-2; D unresolved. The CDR3 has 14 residues. Germline V gene data show CDR1 as MNHEY and CDR2 as SVGAGI. With 2 bases removed from V and 9 bases from J, the gap between germline ends came to 16 bases. DNA for the CDR3: TGTGCCAGCAGTTACCTTACCCCGCCAAAAAGCTACACCTTC. It yields the protein CASSYLTPPKSYTF.

This rearrangement joins TRBV4-1 to TRBJ1-6; no reliable D call. The germline CDR1 and CDR2 sequences are MGHRA and YSYEKL. The CDR3 extends over 14 amino acids. The germline V and J ends were trimmed by 0 bases and 6 bases, with 6 bases remaining between them. The CDR3 protein is CASSQEGSNSPLHF. DNA for the CDR3: TGCGCCAGCAGCCAAGAGGGAAGTAATTCACCCCTCCACTTT.

The chain joins TRBV18 to TRBJ1-1; TRBD1 might be the D (5 bases). V was clipped by 4 bases and J by 1 base, with 7 bases between them. This CDR3 is 13 amino acids long. CDR1 KGHSH and CDR2 LQKENI come from the germline V gene. CDR3: CASSQTANTEAFF. CDR3 DNA sequence: TGTGCCAGCTCACAGACAGCGAACACTGAAGCTTTCTTT.

The chain is built from TRBV19 and TRBJ1-5, with TRBD1 matching 7 bases. The CDR3 is made up of 16 amino acids. Germline trimming cut 5 bases from V and 0 bases from J; bases unmatched to any gene: 7. Germline loops: CDR1 LNHDA, CDR2 SQIVND (reference sequence). CDR3: CASSPGTVYSNQPQHF. In DNA, the CDR3 is TGTGCCAGTAGTCCCGGGACAGTATATAGCAATCAGCCCCAGCATTTT.